The 15 T cell receptor beta chains listed next were all sequenced from one sample in a study of molecular identifiers for immune sequencing clone quantification. MiXCR was run by TCRdb on the PCR reads, yielding one entry per CDR3 protein. The data contain approximately 93,000 distinct CDR3 sequences, approximately 25% of them singletons. The sequencing input was naive CD8+ T cells from blood, with Jurkat cell RNA spiked in. Subset reported: FACS-sorted CD8+CD4-CCR7+CD45RA+ naive T cells. These receptors all stem from a human donor in good health. Some libraries in this study had Jurkat cell RNA spiked in.

This clonotype occurred many times. This rearrangement joins TRBV5-5 to TRBJ2-7; 11 bases map to TRBD1. CDR1 is SGHKS and CDR2 is YYEKEE in the germline V gene (reference sequence). The V and J ends lost 0 bases and 5 bases, in that order; junction bases with no gene match: 1. The CDR3 runs to 14 residues. The CDR3 loop reads CASSLGTGGNEQYF. In DNA form, the CDR3 reads TGTGCCAGCAGCTTGGGGACAGGGGGCAACGAGCAGTACTTC.

This clonotype has only a few counts. The DNA for the CDR3 is TGTGCCAGCAGCTTAGGAGACGGGAGAGCCTACAATGAGCAGTTCTTC. The encoded protein is CASSLGDGRAYNEQFF. The chain carries TRBV7-2 and TRBJ2-1, with a possible D match to TRBD2 (6 bases). This CDR3 is 16 amino acids long. CDR1 is SGHTA, CDR2 FQGNSA, per germline. Trimming removed 1 base at V and 2 bases at J, with 12 bases between. Based on the CDR3 plus reference TRBV7-2 and TRBJ2-1, the full variable domain is GAGVSQSPSNKVTEKGKDVELRCDPISGHTALYWYRQSLGQGLEFLIYFQGNSAPDKSGLPSDRFSAERTGGSVSTLTIQRTQQEDSAVYLCASSLGDGRAYNEQFFGPGTRLTVL.

As DNA, the CDR3 is TGTGCGGGCGGGAATACCACAGATACGCAGTATTTT. It specifies CAGGNTTDTQYF. This chain uses TRBV7-3 with TRBJ2-3, with D possibly TRBD2 on 6 matching bases. Per germline, CDR1 SGHTA and CDR2 FQGTGA. The length of the CDR3 is 12 residues.

About this clonotype: A much larger clone differs by one base, so this may be a read error. The chain is built from TRBV24-1 and TRBJ2-3, with 11 bases fitting TRBD2. This CDR3 is built from 13 residues. Per the germline V gene, CDR1 is KGHDR and CDR2 is SFDVKD. The CDR3 bases are TGTGCCGCAACTAGCGGGGGAGCCGGGACGCGGTATTTT. This gives the protein CAATSGGAGTRYF.

This clonotype was counted at least ten times. This rearrangement joins TRBV5-1 to TRBJ2-3, with TRBD1 as a possible D gene (6 bases). The CDR3 spans 14 residues. V lost 4 bases to trimming and J lost 4 bases, with 13 bases between them. Germline V CDR1 and CDR2: SGHRS, YFSETQ. CDR3 in DNA: TGCGCCAGCAGCCCAGCCGAGGGGGCAGATACGCAGTATTTT. It translates to CASSPAEGADTQYF.

This clonotype was detected many times. This chain joins TRBV5-1 and TRBJ2-4, with D possibly matching TRBD1 (6 bases). There are 13 residues in the CDR3. Per the germline V gene, CDR1 is SGHRS and CDR2 is YFSETQ. With 4 bases removed from V and 8 bases from J, the gap between germline ends came to 13 bases. The DNA for the CDR3 is TGCGCCAGCAGCCGCGACAGGTTTGACATTCAGTACTTC. It encodes CASSRDRFDIQYF.

This clonotype was seen repeatedly, ten times or more. This chain uses TRBV5-4 with TRBJ2-7, with 7 nucleotides matching TRBD2. This CDR3 region has 14 residues. The J segment lost 6 bases and the V segment lost 2 bases, leaving 8 bases of the junction unmatched. Germline-derived CDR1 and CDR2 are SGHNT and YYREEE (reference sequence). CDR3 protein: CASSFAGTISEQYF. The DNA for the CDR3 is TGTGCCAGCAGCTTCGCAGGGACTATTTCCGAGCAGTACTTC.

This clonotype was observed at least ten times. The rearrangement uses TRBV5-6 and TRBJ2-7; D gene ambiguous. V lost 4 bases to trimming and J lost 3 bases, with 17 bases between them. Germline V gives CDR1 SGHDT, CDR2 YYEEEE. This CDR3 comprises 15 residues. CDR3 amino acids: CASSPGRSSYYEQYF. The CDR3, as DNA: TGTGCCAGCAGCCCCGGCCGGAGTAGCTACTACGAGCAGTACTTC.

In this sample, this clonotype turned up many times. The CDR3 is CASSEPTSASYEQYF. For the CDR3, the DNA is TGTGCCAGCAGTGAACCTACCTCCGCCTCCTACGAGCAGTACTTC. The chain carries TRBV25-1 and TRBJ2-7, with D unresolved. With 2 bases removed from V and 0 bases from J, the gap between germline ends came to 11 bases. Per germline, CDR1 MGHDK and CDR2 SYGVNS. The CDR3 loop spans 15 amino acids.

The V call is TRBV2, the J call TRBJ1-1; weak D call: TRBD1 (5 bases). The CDR3 is made up of 13 amino acids. Trimming cost V 4 bases and J 5 bases, with 11 bases left between them. Germline assignment: CDR1 SNHLY and CDR2 FYNNEI. The CDR3 region has the DNA TGTGCCAGCAGTGTGATGGGGGGAACTGAAGCTTTCTTT. Translated, it gives CASSVMGGTEAFF.

Note on this clonotype: One end of the junction does not line up with germline, which may come from a read error. The chain joins TRBV5-3 to TRBJ2-2; 7 bases are a match to TRBD2. TRBV5-3 falls under the ORF class, with uncertain function. This CDR3 is 14 amino acids long. The CDR3 reads CASSLGGPTGELLF. In DNA, the CDR3 is TGTGCCAGCAGCTTGGGAGGGCCCACCGGGGAGCTGCTTTTT.

This clonotype was recorded many times. The chain combines TRBV29-1 with TRBJ2-7; 10 bases map to TRBD1. V shed 2 bases and J 5 bases; nucleotides not matched to a gene: 15. Per germline, CDR1 SQVTM and CDR2 ANQGSEA. The CDR3 has 17 amino acids. CDR3: CSVEYLRVGQGVNEQYF. The CDR3 coding sequence is TGCAGCGTTGAATACTTGAGGGTCGGACAGGGGGTGAACGAGCAGTACTTC.

The chain is built from TRBV6-2 or TRBV6-3 and TRBJ1-5; D is perhaps TRBD1 (6 bases). V was trimmed by 2 bases and J by 7 bases, leaving 18 bases between them. The germline CDR1 and CDR2 sequences are MNHEY and SVGEGT. CDR3 length equals 16 residues. In DNA form, the CDR3 reads TGTGCCAGCAGTTACGGCAGGGGCGAGATTAGACAGCCCCAGCATTTT. Protein: CASSYGRGEIRQPQHF.

This clonotype showed up just a few times. Mismatch with germline at one junction end may stem from a read error. V is TRBV28 and J is TRBJ1-4; unclear D gene. Germline CDR1 and CDR2: MDHEN and SYDVKM. This CDR3 has 14 residues. In DNA form, the CDR3 reads TGTGCCAGCACACCGCTGGGGATTAATGAAAAACTGCTTTTT. This translates into CASTPLGINEKLLF.

CDR3: CASSLGTGIGGIQYF. The CDR3 DNA is TGTGCCAGCAGCCTCGGGACAGGGATTGGAGGCATTCAGTACTTC. The chain couples TRBV11-2 to TRBJ2-4, with TRBD1 identical over 9 bases. The CDR3 spans 15 residues. Germline V gene data show CDR1 as SGHAT and CDR2 as FQNNGV. V was pared by 5 bases and J by 9 bases, with 11 bases of the junction left unmatched.